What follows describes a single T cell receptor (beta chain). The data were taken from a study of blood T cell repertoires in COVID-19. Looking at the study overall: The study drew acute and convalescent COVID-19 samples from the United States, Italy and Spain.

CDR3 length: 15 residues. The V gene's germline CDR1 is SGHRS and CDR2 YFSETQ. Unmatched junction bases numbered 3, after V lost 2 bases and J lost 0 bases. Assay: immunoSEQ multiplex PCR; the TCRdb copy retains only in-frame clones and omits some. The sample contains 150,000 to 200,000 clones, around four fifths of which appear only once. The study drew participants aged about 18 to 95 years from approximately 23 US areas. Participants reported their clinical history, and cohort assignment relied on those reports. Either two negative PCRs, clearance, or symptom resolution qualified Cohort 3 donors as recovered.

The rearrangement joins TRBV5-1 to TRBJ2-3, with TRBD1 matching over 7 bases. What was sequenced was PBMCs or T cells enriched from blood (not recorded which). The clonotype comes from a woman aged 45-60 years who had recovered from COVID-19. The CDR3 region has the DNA TGCGCCAGCAGCTTCACGACAGGGAGCACAGATACGCAGTATTTT. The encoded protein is CASSFTTGSTDTQYF. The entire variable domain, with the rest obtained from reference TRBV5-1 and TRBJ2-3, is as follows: KAGVTQTPRYLIKTRGQQVTLSCSPISGHRSVSWYQQTPGQGLQFLFEYFSETQRNKGNFPGRFSGRQFSNSRSEMNVSTLELGDSALYLCASSFTTGSTDTQYFGPGTRLTVL.